The 9 T cell receptor beta chains reported below all come from one sample, sequenced in a study of T cells after yellow fever vaccination. Each CDR3 protein gets one entry after TCRdb re-called the 5' RACE reads with MiXCR. This table has about 310,000 distinct CDR3 sequences, about 3.5% appearing once. This sample comprised PBMCs, obtained on the day of the yellow fever booster vaccination. The receptors derive from a man between 18 and 35 years old who received the YFV17D yellow fever vaccine.

This clonotype was seen repeatedly, ten times or more. This chain joins TRBV7-8 and TRBJ2-1, with 9 bases aligning to TRBD1. The CDR3 runs 16 residues. V gave up 5 bases and J gave up 7 bases; unmatched junction bases: 12. The germline V gene has CDR1 SGHVS and CDR2 FQNEAQ. CDR3 DNA sequence: TGTGCCAGCAGCGCCAGTCCGGGACAGGGTAGGAATGAGCAGTTCTTC. It encodes CASSASPGQGRNEQFF.

In regard to this clonotype: Germline is not matched at one junction end, which may reflect a read error. The V call is TRBV20-1, the J call TRBJ2-1; possibly TRBD1 for D (5 bases). Germline V gene lookup returns CDR1 DFQATT and CDR2 SNEGSKA (reference sequence). CDR3 length equals 14 residues. The CDR3 is CSVRDQGPGNEQFF. CDR3 coding DNA: TGCAGTGTTAGAGATCAGGGTCCGGGCAATGAGCAGTTCTTC.

This clonotype showed up just a few times. This chain links TRBV15 with TRBJ2-1; either TRBD1 or TRBD2 may supply D (6 bases each). With 2 bases removed from V and 7 bases from J, the gap between germline ends came to 12 bases. Germline CDR1 and CDR2: LNHNV and YYDKDF (reference sequence). The CDR3 sequence is 14 residues long. Written as DNA, the CDR3 is TGTGCCACCAGCAGAACGAGGGGGGTGAATGAGCAGTTCTTC. Amino acid sequence: CATSRTRGVNEQFF. The full variable domain, with the rest looked up from reference TRBV15 and TRBJ2-1, is DAMVIQNPRYQVTQFGKPVTLSCSQTLNHNVMYWYQQKSSQAPKLLFHYYDKDFNNEADTPDNFQSRRPNTSFCFLDIRSPGLGDTAMYLCATSRTRGVNEQFFGPGTRLTVL.

The table lists this clonotype with many counts. The chain uses TRBV5-1 and TRBJ2-2; 9 bases match TRBD1. There are 15 residues in the CDR3. Germline trimming cut 3 bases from V and 5 bases from J; bases unmatched to any gene: 5. From germline, CDR1 is SGHRS and CDR2 YFSETQ. CDR3 DNA: TGCGCCAGCAGCTCCACAGGGGGCACAACCGGGGAGCTGTTTTTT. Encoded protein: CASSSTGGTTGELFF. The full variable domain, its missing parts supplied by reference TRBV5-1 and TRBJ2-2, is KAGVTQTPRYLIKTRGQQVTLSCSPISGHRSVSWYQQTPGQGLQFLFEYFSETQRNKGNFPGRFSGRQFSNSRSEMNVSTLELGDSALYLCASSSTGGTTGELFFGEGSRLTVL.

This clonotype was counted at least ten times. J is TRBJ2-5 and V is TRBV3-1, with TRBD1 matching over 8 bases. This CDR3 is built from 14 residues. Germline V gene data show CDR1 as LGHDT and CDR2 as YNNKEL (reference sequence). V dropped 6 bases and J dropped 5; count of bases not matched to a gene: 8. Here the CDR3 DNA reads TGTGCCAGCAGAAAAGGACAGGGACTGGAGACCCAGTACTTC. This sequence encodes CASRKGQGLETQYF.

This clonotype occurred many times. This rearrangement joins TRBV5-1 to TRBJ1-1; 7 nucleotides agree with TRBD1. Germline V gene lookup returns CDR1 SGHRS and CDR2 YFSETQ. Trimming took 4 bases from V and 4 from J; bases not matched to a gene: 10. There are 15 residues in the CDR3. The CDR3: CASSGAQGQSTEAFF. The CDR3 nucleotides read TGCGCCAGCAGCGGCGCACAGGGGCAGAGCACTGAAGCTTTCTTT. Supplemented by reference TRBV5-1 and TRBJ1-1, the full variable domain reads KAGVTQTPRYLIKTRGQQVTLSCSPISGHRSVSWYQQTPGQGLQFLFEYFSETQRNKGNFPGRFSGRQFSNSRSEMNVSTLELGDSALYLCASSGAQGQSTEAFFGQGTRLTVV.

The table lists this clonotype with many counts. This chain uses TRBV4-3 with TRBJ2-5, with TRBD1 matching 8 bases. The CDR3 is made up of 15 amino acids. Germline values: CDR1 LGHNA, CDR2 YSLEER. V shed 4 bases and J 5 bases; nucleotides not matched to a gene: 9. CDR3 DNA sequence: TGCGCCAGCAGCCGCGGGACAGGCCATCGGGAGACCCAGTACTTC. Translation gives CASSRGTGHRETQYF.

This clonotype came up many times. This sequence joins TRBV20-1 and TRBJ1-2, with TRBD1 as a possible D gene (6 bases). V was clipped by 6 bases and J by 1 base, with 12 bases between them. CDR1 and CDR2 from the germline V gene are DFQATT and SNEGSKA (reference sequence). The CDR3 extends over 13 amino acids. DNA for the CDR3: TGCAGTGCACAGGGAGGTTTTAACTATGGCTACACCTTC. Translation gives CSAQGGFNYGYTF.

This clonotype turned up a few times. CDR3 region: CASSEQLNTEAFF. CDR3 DNA sequence: TGCGCCAGCAGTGAACAGCTGAACACTGAAGCTTTCTTT. The rearrangement joins TRBV10-1 to TRBJ1-1; D is undetermined. The CDR3 contains 13 residues. Germline CDR1 WNHNN, CDR2 SYGVQD (reference sequence). Trimming pared 3 bases from V and 0 bases from J, leaving 5 bases between.